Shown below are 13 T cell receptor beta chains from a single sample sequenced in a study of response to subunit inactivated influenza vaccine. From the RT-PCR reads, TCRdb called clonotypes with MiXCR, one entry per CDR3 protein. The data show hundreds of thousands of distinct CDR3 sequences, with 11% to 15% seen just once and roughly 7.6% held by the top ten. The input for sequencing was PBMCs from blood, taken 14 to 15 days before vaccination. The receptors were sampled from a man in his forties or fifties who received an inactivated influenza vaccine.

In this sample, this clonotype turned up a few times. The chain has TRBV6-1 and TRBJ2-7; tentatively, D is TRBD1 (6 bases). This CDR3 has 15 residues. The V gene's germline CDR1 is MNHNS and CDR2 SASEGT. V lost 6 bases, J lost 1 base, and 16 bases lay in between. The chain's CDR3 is CASSPTNRESYEQYF. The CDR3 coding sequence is TGTGCCAGCAGCCCGACGAACAGGGAATCCTACGAGCAGTACTTC.

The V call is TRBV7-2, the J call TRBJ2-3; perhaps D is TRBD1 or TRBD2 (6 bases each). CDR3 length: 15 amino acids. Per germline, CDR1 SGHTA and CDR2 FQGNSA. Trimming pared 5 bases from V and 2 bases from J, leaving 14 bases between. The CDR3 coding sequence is TGTGCCAGCAGCCCAACGGGGGCCAACACAGATACGCAGTATTTT. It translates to CASSPTGANTDTQYF.

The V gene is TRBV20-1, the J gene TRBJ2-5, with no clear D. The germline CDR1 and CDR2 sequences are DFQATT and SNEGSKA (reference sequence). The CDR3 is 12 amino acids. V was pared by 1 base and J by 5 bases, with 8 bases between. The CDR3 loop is CSARVDVETQYF. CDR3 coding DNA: TGCAGTGCTAGAGTTGATGTGGAGACCCAGTACTTC.

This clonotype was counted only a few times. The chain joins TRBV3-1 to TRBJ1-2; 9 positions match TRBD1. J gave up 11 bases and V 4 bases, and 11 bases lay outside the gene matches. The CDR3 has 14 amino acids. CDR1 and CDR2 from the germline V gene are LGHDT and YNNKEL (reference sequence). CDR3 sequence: CASSPSRQGVGYTF. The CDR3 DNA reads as TGTGCCAGCAGCCCATCACGACAGGGGGTAGGTTACACCTTC. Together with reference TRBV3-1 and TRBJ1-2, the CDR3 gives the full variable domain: DTAVSQTPKYLVTQMGNDKSIKCEQNLGHDTMYWYKQDSKKFLKIMFSYNNKELIINETVPNRFSPKSPDKAHLNLHINSLELGDSAVYFCASSPSRQGVGYTFGSGTRLTVV.

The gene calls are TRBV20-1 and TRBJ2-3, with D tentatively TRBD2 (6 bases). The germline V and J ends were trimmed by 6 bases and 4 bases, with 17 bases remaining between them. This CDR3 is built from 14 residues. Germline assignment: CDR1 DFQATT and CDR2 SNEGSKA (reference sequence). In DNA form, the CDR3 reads TGCAGTGCGCCTAGCGTATACCCTCCAGATACGCAGTATTTT. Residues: CSAPSVYPPDTQYF.

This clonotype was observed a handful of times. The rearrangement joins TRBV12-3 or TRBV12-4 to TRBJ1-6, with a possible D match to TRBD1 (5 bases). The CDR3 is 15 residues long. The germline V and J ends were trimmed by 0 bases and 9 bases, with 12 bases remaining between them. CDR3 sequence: CASSLASGSGSPLHF. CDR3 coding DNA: TGTGCCAGCAGTTTAGCATCAGGGAGCGGTTCACCCCTCCACTTT.

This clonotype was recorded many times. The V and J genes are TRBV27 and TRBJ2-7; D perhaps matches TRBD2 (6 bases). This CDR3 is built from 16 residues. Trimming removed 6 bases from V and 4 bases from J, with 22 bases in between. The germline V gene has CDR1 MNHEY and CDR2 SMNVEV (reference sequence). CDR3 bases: TGTGCCAGCAGACCCCTCCGACCGGGACTGACATACGAGCAGTACTTC. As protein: CASRPLRPGLTYEQYF.

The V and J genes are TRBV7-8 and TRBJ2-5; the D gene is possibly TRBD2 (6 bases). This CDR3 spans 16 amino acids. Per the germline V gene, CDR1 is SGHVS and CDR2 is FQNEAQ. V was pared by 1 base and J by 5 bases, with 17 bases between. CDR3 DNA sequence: TGTGCCAGCAGCTTAGTGTATCGGGCTAGCGACGAGACCCAGTACTTC. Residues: CASSLVYRASDETQYF.

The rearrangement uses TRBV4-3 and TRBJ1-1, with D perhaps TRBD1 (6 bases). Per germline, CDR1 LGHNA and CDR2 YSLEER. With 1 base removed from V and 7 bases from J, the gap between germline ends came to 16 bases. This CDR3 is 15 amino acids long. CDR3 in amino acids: CASSQGGGRVIEAFF. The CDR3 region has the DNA TGCGCCAGCAGCCAAGGGGGGGGCAGGGTCATTGAAGCTTTCTTT.

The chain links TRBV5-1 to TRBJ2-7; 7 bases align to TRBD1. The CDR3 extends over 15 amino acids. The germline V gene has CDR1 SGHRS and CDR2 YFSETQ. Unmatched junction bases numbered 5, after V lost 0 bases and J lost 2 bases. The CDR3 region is CASSLGSTGAYEQYF. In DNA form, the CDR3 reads TGCGCCAGCAGCTTGGGTAGTACAGGGGCCTACGAGCAGTACTTC.

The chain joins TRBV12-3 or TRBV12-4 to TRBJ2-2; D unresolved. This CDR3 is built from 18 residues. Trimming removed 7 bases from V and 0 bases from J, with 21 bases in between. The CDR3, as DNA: TGTGCCAGCACCCTACTGGGGTGGCCCCCTTCGAACACCGGGGAGCTGTTTTTT. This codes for CASTLLGWPPSNTGELFF.

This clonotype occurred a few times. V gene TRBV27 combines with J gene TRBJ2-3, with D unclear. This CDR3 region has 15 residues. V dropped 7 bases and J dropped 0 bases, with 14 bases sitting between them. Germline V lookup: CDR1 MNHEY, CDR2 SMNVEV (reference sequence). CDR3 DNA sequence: TGTGCCAGCAACACGTGGTTTGGGAGCACAGATACGCAGTATTTT. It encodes CASNTWFGSTDTQYF.

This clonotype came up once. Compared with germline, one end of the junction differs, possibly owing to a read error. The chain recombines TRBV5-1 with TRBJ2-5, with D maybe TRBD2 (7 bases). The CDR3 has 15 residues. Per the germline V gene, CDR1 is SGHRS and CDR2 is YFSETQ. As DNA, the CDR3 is TGCGCCATCAGCTTGCTCGGGGGGCCCCAAGAGACCCAGTACTTC. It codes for CAISLLGGPQETQYF.